These 26 T cell receptor beta chains share one sample of origin, sequenced in a study of shared clonotypes between healthy human individuals. Clones were read by immunoSEQ multiplex PCR, and TCRdb kept only the in-frame ones, dropping some. This sample has millions of clones, with about 92% found just once. Specimen: naive CD4+ T cells sorted from blood. The subset: CD45RA+ positively selected. These receptors all stem from a man aged 18 to 29 in good health.

The V and J genes are TRBV19 and TRBJ1-1; the match to TRBD1 covers 12 bases. Germline CDR1 LNHDA, CDR2 SQIVND (reference sequence). The CDR3 is 17 amino acids. After removal of 10 bases from V and 4 bases from J, the junction contained 16 bases not matched to a gene. The CDR3 region is CATGGGTGGWRATEAFF. As DNA, the CDR3 is TGTGCCACCGGAGGAGGGACAGGGGGCTGGAGGGCCACTGAAGCTTTCTTT.

The chain links TRBV19 to TRBJ1-5; 8 bases map to TRBD1. V dropped 6 bases and J dropped 4; count of bases not matched to a gene: 5. Per the germline V gene, CDR1 is LNHDA and CDR2 is SQIVND (reference sequence). This CDR3 has 14 amino acids. CDR3 nucleotide sequence: TGTGCCAGTAGGCCGGACAGGGCAAATCAGCCCCAGCATTTT. Protein product: CASRPDRANQPQHF. Supplemented by reference TRBV19 and TRBJ1-5, the full variable domain reads DGGITQSPKYLFRKEGQNVTLSCEQNLNHDAMYWYRQDPGQGLRLIYYSQIVNDFQKGDIAEGYSVSREKKESFPLTVTSAQKNPTAFYLCASRPDRANQPQHFGDGTRLSIL.

Regarding this clone: Sequence at one end of the junction differs from germline and may be a read error. V and J are TRBV7-7 and TRBJ2-2; 7 bases map to TRBD2. This CDR3 spans 15 amino acids. Germline V gene data show CDR1 as SSHAT and CDR2 as FNYEAQ (reference sequence). CDR3 nucleotides: TGTGCTAGCAGCCTAGGCGGGGGTAACACCGGGGAGCTGTTTTTT. Protein: CASSLGGGNTGELFF.

The V and J genes are TRBV2 and TRBJ2-2; TRBD2 agrees at 14 bases. This CDR3 has 17 residues. Trimming removed 5 bases from V and 3 bases from J; junction bases left unmatched: 5. Germline V lookup: CDR1 SNHLY, CDR2 FYNNEI. The CDR3 DNA reads TGTGCCAGCAGTCCTGGACTAGCGGGAGGATACACCGGGGAGCTGTTTTTT. Its translation: CASSPGLAGGYTGELFF.

The rearrangement joins TRBV5-6 to TRBJ1-1; 8 bases align to TRBD1. Germline assignment: CDR1 SGHDT and CDR2 YYEEEE. This CDR3 comprises 15 residues. V was pared by 3 bases and J by 6 bases, with 10 bases of the junction left unmatched. CDR3 residues: CASSYFHGTGSEAFF. The CDR3 DNA follows: TGTGCCAGCAGCTATTTTCACGGGACAGGATCTGAAGCTTTCTTT.

A note on this clone: In the same sample, other DNA sequences code for this CDR3. The rearrangement joins TRBV2 to TRBJ1-2; possible D gene TRBD1, 5 bases. The germline gives CDR1 SNHLY, CDR2 FYNNEI. Trimming shortened V by 3 bases and J by 3 bases, and 11 bases separated the two germline ends. CDR3 size: 14 residues. The CDR3 reads CASSELGRDYGYTF. In DNA form, the CDR3 reads TGTGCCAGCAGTGAGCTGGGGCGGGACTATGGCTACACCTTC.

V gene TRBV4-3 combines with J gene TRBJ2-7; a possible D gene is TRBD1 (6 bases). In germline, CDR1 is LGHNA, CDR2 YSLEER. V was shortened by 0 bases and J by 3 bases, with 15 bases between the two germline ends. The CDR3 spans 16 residues. CDR3 in DNA: TGCGCCAGCAGCCAAGATACAACAGGGTCGGGCTACGAGCAGTACTTC. It is translated as CASSQDTTGSGYEQYF.

The V gene is TRBV7-9, the J gene TRBJ2-2; TRBD2 matches 7 bases. V gave up 5 bases and J gave up 4 bases; unmatched junction bases: 10. Germline V gene lookup returns CDR1 SEHNR and CDR2 FQNEAQ (reference sequence). CDR3 length equals 16 residues. CDR3 in amino acids: CASSVRLAPGTGELFF. CDR3 in DNA: TGTGCCAGCAGCGTCCGACTAGCCCCGGGCACCGGGGAGCTGTTTTTT.

The chain is built from TRBV30 and TRBJ2-1; 10 bases match TRBD1. The CDR3 consists of 14 residues. The germline CDR1 and CDR2 sequences are GTSNPN and SVGIG (reference sequence). V shed 5 bases, J shed 2 bases, and the junction held 3 bases outside the gene matches. DNA of the CDR3: TGTGCCTGGGAGACAGGGGGCCCCTACAATGAGCAGTTCTTC. Its protein is CAWETGGPYNEQFF.

Here the CDR3 DNA reads TGTGCCAGCAGCTTCCCGTTAGCGGGGGGCAGGAATGAGCAGTTCTTC. This encodes CASSFPLAGGRNEQFF. The V gene is TRBV7-8, the J gene TRBJ2-1; TRBD2 aligns across 10 bases. Germline V gene lookup returns CDR1 SGHVS and CDR2 FQNEAQ. CDR3 size: 16 residues. Trimming cost V 3 bases and J 7 bases; bases outside gene matches: 9. The whole variable domain, remainder taken from reference TRBV7-8 and TRBJ2-1, is GAGVSQSPRYKVAKRGQDVALRCDPISGHVSLFWYQQALGQGPEFLTYFQNEAQLDKSGLPSDRFFAERPEGSVSTLKIQRTQQEDSAVYLCASSFPLAGGRNEQFFGPGTRLTVL.

The J gene is TRBJ2-1, the V gene TRBV4-1; D gene uncertain. Germline CDR1 MGHRA, CDR2 YSYEKL. Between the trimmed V and J ends, which lost 0 bases and 0 bases, there was a span of 15 bases. This CDR3 has 18 residues. CDR3 protein: CASSQESGGLSSYNEQFF. CDR3 in DNA: TGCGCCAGCAGCCAAGAATCGGGCGGATTGAGCTCCTACAATGAGCAGTTCTTC.

The chain joins TRBV10-3 to TRBJ2-3; 7 bases map to TRBD1. CDR1 ENHRY and CDR2 SYGVKD come from the germline V gene. The CDR3 loop spans 17 amino acids. J lost 4 bases, V lost 1 base, and 11 bases had no gene match. CDR3: CAISEFLVAQGADTQYF. DNA of the CDR3: TGTGCCATCAGTGAGTTCCTAGTAGCGCAGGGGGCAGATACGCAGTATTTT.

The rearrangement links TRBV5-5 to TRBJ2-7, with 10 bases fitting TRBD2. V was clipped by 0 bases and J by 4 bases; unmatched bases: 7. Germline V gene data show CDR1 as SGHKS and CDR2 as YYEKEE (reference sequence). The CDR3 contains 16 residues. CDR3 in amino acids: CASSLGLAGVVYEQYF. In nucleotides, the CDR3 is TGTGCCAGCAGCTTGGGGCTAGCGGGAGTGGTATACGAGCAGTACTTC.

V gene TRBV7-2 combines with J gene TRBJ2-5, with D maybe TRBD1 (6 bases). V dropped 4 bases and J dropped 10 bases, with 16 bases sitting between them. This CDR3 is built from 13 residues. Germline V lookup: CDR1 SGHTA, CDR2 FQGNSA. CDR3 DNA: TGTGCCAGCAGCTCTAGGGACATCGTACGCCAGTACTTC. Translated, it gives CASSSRDIVRQYF. The full variable domain, its missing parts supplied by reference TRBV7-2 and TRBJ2-5, is GAGVSQSPSNKVTEKGKDVELRCDPISGHTALYWYRQSLGQGLEFLIYFQGNSAPDKSGLPSDRFSAERTGGSVSTLTIQRTQQEDSAVYLCASSSRDIVRQYFGPGTRLLVL.

The chain couples TRBV10-3 to TRBJ2-2, with D maybe TRBD2 (7 bases). The V and J ends lost 2 bases and 1 base respectively, with 11 bases between them. Germline V CDR1 and CDR2: ENHRY, SYGVKD. This CDR3 region has 16 residues. The CDR3 nucleotides are TGTGCCATCAGTGAGCGGGGGGCAGGGAACACCGGGGAGCTGTTTTTT. Protein: CAISERGAGNTGELFF.

Regarding this clone: One end of the junction varies from germline; a read error may be responsible. The sample has other DNA sequences that encode this CDR3 too. The chain recombines TRBV29-1 with TRBJ2-7; D is unresolved. Germline lookup yields CDR1 SQVTM and CDR2 ANQGSEA. The CDR3 extends over 14 amino acids. CDR3 DNA sequence: TGCAGCGTGAAGGATAGCACACGTCCCTACGAACAGTACTTC. Translated: CSVKDSTRPYEQYF.

This clone was detected only once. V usage is TRBV6-5 and J usage is TRBJ2-7; 8 nucleotides line up with TRBD1. The CDR3 totals 13 residues. Germline CDR1 and CDR2: MNHEY and SVGAGI. Germline trimming cut 5 bases from V and 6 bases from J; bases unmatched to any gene: 6. The CDR3 spells CASSQQGGLEQYF. The DNA for the CDR3 is TGTGCCAGCAGTCAACAGGGGGGCCTCGAGCAGTACTTC.

The gene calls are TRBV5-1 and TRBJ2-5; 12 bases line up with TRBD2. The CDR3 extends over 17 amino acids. In germline, CDR1 is SGHRS, CDR2 YFSETQ. Trimming took 2 bases from V and 3 from J; bases not matched to a gene: 8. The CDR3 bases are TGCGCCAGCAGCTTACGACTAGCGGGAGATGGGGAAGAGACCCAGTACTTC. It codes for CASSLRLAGDGEETQYF. Filled out from reference TRBV5-1 and TRBJ2-5, the complete variable domain reads KAGVTQTPRYLIKTRGQQVTLSCSPISGHRSVSWYQQTPGQGLQFLFEYFSETQRNKGNFPGRFSGRQFSNSRSEMNVSTLELGDSALYLCASSLRLAGDGEETQYFGPGTRLLVL.

The chain combines TRBV6-6 with TRBJ2-7, with D possibly TRBD1 on 7 matching bases. This CDR3 comprises 16 residues. Between the trimmed V and J ends, which lost 5 bases and 2 bases, there was a span of 19 bases. Germline V CDR1 and CDR2: MNHNY, SVGAGI (reference sequence). The CDR3 sequence: CASSPTGAGGTYEQYF. In DNA form, the CDR3 reads TGTGCCAGCAGTCCAACGGGGGCAGGGGGTACCTACGAGCAGTACTTC.

To note about this clone: The same CDR3 also results from other DNA sequences found in this sample. V gene TRBV7-2 combines with J gene TRBJ1-5; D is unresolved. CDR1 is SGHTA, CDR2 FQGNSA, per germline. The V and J ends lost 1 base and 4 bases respectively, with 8 bases between them. CDR3 size: 14 residues. CDR3 protein: CASSLDGSNQPQHF. DNA of the CDR3: TGTGCCAGCAGCTTAGACGGCTCAAATCAGCCCCAGCATTTT.

In this sample, this clone turned up once. The J gene is TRBJ2-2, the V gene TRBV7-2; possible D gene TRBD2, 6 bases. Germline V gene sequence: CDR1 SGHTA, CDR2 FQGNSA. V gave up 5 bases and J gave up 4 bases, with 17 bases separating them. The CDR3 has 16 amino acids. The CDR3 bases are TGTGCCAGCAGCCTGCGGGGAATAGCCAGCACCGGGGAGCTGTTTTTT. Protein: CASSLRGIASTGELFF.

This chain connects TRBV4-1 to TRBJ2-7; tentatively, D is TRBD1 (6 bases). The CDR3 consists of 14 residues. The V gene lost 4 bases and the J gene lost 6 bases, with 16 bases spanning the gap. Germline V gene sequence: CDR1 MGHRA, CDR2 YSYEKL. The CDR3 DNA follows: TGCGCCAGCAGCCCAGGGTGGCAGGGGACCGAGCAGTACTTC. Protein: CASSPGWQGTEQYF.

V gene TRBV12-1 combines with J gene TRBJ1-1; the D call in the table, TRBD1, was not verified against the DNA. TRBV12-1 is marked as a pseudogene. This CDR3 region has 15 residues. The CDR3 is CASSFGPQMNTEAFF. CDR3 coding DNA: TGTGCCAGCAGCTTTGGGCCGCAAATGAACACTGAAGCTTTCTTT.

The chain carries TRBV5-6 and TRBJ2-5; TRBD2 aligns across 9 bases. The CDR3 runs 15 residues. Germline CDR1 SGHDT, CDR2 YYEEEE. J gave up 2 bases and V 2 bases, and 4 bases lay outside the gene matches. The CDR3 sequence is CASSFLSGGQETQYF. CDR3 DNA sequence: TGTGCCAGCAGCTTTTTGAGCGGGGGGCAAGAGACCCAGTACTTC.

This rearrangement joins TRBV9 to TRBJ1-2; TRBD1 is a possible D gene (6 bases). The V gene's germline CDR1 is SGDLS and CDR2 YYNGEE. The V end lost 4 bases, the J end lost 5 bases, and 12 bases lay between the germline ends. The CDR3 runs 13 residues. CDR3 in DNA: TGTGCCAGCAGCTCTAAAACAGGGTATGGCTACACCTTC. Encoded protein: CASSSKTGYGYTF.

The chain uses TRBV10-3 and TRBJ2-3, with 10 bases identical to TRBD1. V shed 7 bases and J 4 bases; nucleotides not matched to a gene: 5. Germline CDR1 is ENHRY and CDR2 is SYGVKD. The CDR3 runs 14 residues. The CDR3 DNA sequence: TGTGCCATCAACGATGGACAGGGGGCAGATACGCAGTATTTT. Amino acids: CAINDGQGADTQYF.